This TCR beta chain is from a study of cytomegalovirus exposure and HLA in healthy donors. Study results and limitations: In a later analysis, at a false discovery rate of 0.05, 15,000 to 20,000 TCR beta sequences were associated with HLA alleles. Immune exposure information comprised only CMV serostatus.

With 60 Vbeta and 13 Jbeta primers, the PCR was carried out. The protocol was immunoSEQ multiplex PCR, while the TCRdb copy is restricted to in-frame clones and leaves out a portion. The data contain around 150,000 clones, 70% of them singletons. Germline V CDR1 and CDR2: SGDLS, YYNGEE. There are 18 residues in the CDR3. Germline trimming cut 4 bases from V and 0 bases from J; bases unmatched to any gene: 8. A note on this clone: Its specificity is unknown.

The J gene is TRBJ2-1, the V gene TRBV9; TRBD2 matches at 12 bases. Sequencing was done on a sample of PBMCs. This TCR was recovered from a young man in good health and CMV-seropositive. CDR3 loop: CASSPRTSGKSSYNEQFF. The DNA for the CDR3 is TGTGCCAGCAGCCCTCGGACTAGCGGGAAAAGCTCCTACAATGAGCAGTTCTTC. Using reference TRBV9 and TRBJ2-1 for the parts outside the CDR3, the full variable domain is DSGVTQTPKHLITATGQRVTLRCSPRSGDLSVYWYQQSLDQGLQFLIQYYNGEERAKGNILERFSAQQFPDLHSELNLSSLELGDSALYFCASSPRTSGKSSYNEQFFGPGTRLTVL.